This TCR beta chain was found in a study of CD8 T cells in Susac syndrome. Background on the study: At the time of blood draw, patients with Susac syndrome were therapy-naive, receiving corticosteroids, or receiving intravenous immunoglobulin alone.

With respect to this clonotype: Its antigen is undetermined.

The authors negatively isolated CD8+ and CD4+ T cells and FACS-enriched TEMRA cells. Study-wide findings and caveats: Total CD8+ and CD8+ TEMRA repertoires contained roughly 15 and five Susac-specific public clones, respectively.

RNA amounts of 0.5 to 1 ug underwent reverse transcription with random hexamers. An immunoSEQ multiplex PCR amplified TCR beta CDR3 over 54 Vbeta and 13 Jbeta. A single record per CDR3 protein comes from TCRdb applying MiXCR to the immunoSEQ multiplex PCR reads. The table lists about 120,000 distinct CDR3 sequences, roughly 94% of them singletons, with more than 0.25% in the top ten. Germline V gives CDR1 SQVTM, CDR2 ANQGSEA. The CDR3 has 14 residues. Trimming removed 2 bases at V and 3 bases at J, with 14 bases between. Sequenced sample: CD8+ T cells from PBMCs. The TCR sequence derives from a human donor with Susac syndrome. The J gene is TRBJ2-7, the V gene TRBV29-1; D may be TRBD1 (5 bases). DNA of the CDR3: TGCAGCGTTGAACAAAGGGGCCACCACTACGAGCAGTACTTC. It translates to CSVEQRGHHYEQYF.